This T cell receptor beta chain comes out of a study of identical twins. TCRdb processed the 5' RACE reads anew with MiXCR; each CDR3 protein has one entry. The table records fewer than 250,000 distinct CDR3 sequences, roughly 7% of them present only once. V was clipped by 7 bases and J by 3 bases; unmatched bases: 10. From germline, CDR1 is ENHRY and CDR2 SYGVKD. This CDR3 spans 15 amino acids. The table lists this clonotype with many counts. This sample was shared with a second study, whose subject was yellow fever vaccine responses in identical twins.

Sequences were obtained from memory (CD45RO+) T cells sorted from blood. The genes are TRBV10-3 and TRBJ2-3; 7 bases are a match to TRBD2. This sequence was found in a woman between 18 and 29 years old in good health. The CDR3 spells CAIMRAGSTTDTQYF. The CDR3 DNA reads TGTGCCATCATGCGAGCGGGGAGTACTACAGATACGCAGTATTTT.